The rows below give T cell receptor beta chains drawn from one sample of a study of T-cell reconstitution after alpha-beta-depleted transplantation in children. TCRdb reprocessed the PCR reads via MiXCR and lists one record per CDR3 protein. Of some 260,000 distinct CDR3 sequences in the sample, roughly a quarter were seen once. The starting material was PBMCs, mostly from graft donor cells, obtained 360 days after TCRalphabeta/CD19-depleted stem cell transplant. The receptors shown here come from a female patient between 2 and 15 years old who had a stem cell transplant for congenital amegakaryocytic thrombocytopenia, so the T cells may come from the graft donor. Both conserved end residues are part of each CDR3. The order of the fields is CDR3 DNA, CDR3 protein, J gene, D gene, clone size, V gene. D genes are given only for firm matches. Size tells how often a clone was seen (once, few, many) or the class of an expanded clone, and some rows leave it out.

TGTGCCAGCAGCCAAGGGGACTGGGACGAGCAGTACTTC | CASSQGDWDEQYF | TRBJ2-7 | NA | NA | TRBV14
TGCAGTGCGCTGTACAGGGGACTCTACAATGAGCAGTTCTTC | CSALYRGLYNEQFF | TRBJ2-1 | NA | NA | TRBV20-1
TGTGCCTGGAGTGTGGGGCAGCACAATCAGCCCCAGCATTTT | CAWSVGQHNQPQHF | TRBJ1-5 | NA | few | TRBV30
TGTGCCAGCAGTTACACTCGTAACTCCTACGAGCAGTACTTC | CASSYTRNSYEQYF | TRBJ2-7 | NA | NA | TRBV6-5
TGTGCCAGCTCACCACGTGCGGGAGGTCAGGCAGATACGCAGTATTTT | CASSPRAGGQADTQYF | TRBJ2-3 | TRBD2 | few | TRBV18
TGTGCCAGCAGCCAAGTGGGGACTAGCGGCCCCACCTACAATGAGCAGTTCTTC | CASSQVGTSGPTYNEQFF | TRBJ2-1 | TRBD2 | NA | TRBV4-2
TGTGCCAGCAGTCACCCTCAGACTAGCGGGGCAAGAGCAGATACGCAGTATTTT | CASSHPQTSGARADTQYF | TRBJ2-3 | TRBD2 | few | TRBV28
TGTGCCAGCAGCTTAGAGGGGTCAAGTGAAAAACTGTTTTTT | CASSLEGSSEKLFF | TRBJ1-4 | NA | NA | TRBV7-6
TGTGCCAGCAGTATGGGGACCGTCGGATCACCCCTCCACTTT | CASSMGTVGSPLHF | TRBJ1-6 | NA | few | TRBV6-2/TRBV6-3
TGCGCCAGCAGCCAAGAAGGGGAAGGCAGGGTTCACACTGAAGCTTTCTTT | CASSQEGEGRVHTEAFF | TRBJ1-1 | NA | few | TRBV4-3
TGTGCCAGCAGTCGGTTAGCGGGGGGCTGGGATACGCAGTATTTT | CASSRLAGGWDTQYF | TRBJ2-3 | TRBD2 | few | TRBV12-3/TRBV12-4
TGTGCCAGCAGCTTAGTGACAAGCGGAGATACGCAGTATTTT | CASSLVTSGDTQYF | TRBJ2-3 | NA | many | TRBV11-2
TGTGCCAGCAGCTTCGAGAAGATCTCCTACAATGAGCAGTTCTTC | CASSFEKISYNEQFF | TRBJ2-1 | NA | NA | TRBV7-6
TGTGCCAGCAGTTTAGTACGGGGCTACGAGCAGTACTTC | CASSLVRGYEQYF | TRBJ2-7 | NA | medium-sized | TRBV12-3/TRBV12-4
TGCGCCAGCAGCTTGGGCAGGGGCGGACCCGAGGAGGGCTACACCTTC | CASSLGRGGPEEGYTF | TRBJ1-2 | NA | NA | TRBV5-1
TGTGCCAGCACCCTAGTGGCGGGCGGCTACAATGAGCAGTTCTTC | CASTLVAGGYNEQFF | TRBJ2-1 | NA | NA | TRBV4-2
TGCAGTGCGATGACAGGGGGTTTGAACACTGAAGCTTTCTTT | CSAMTGGLNTEAFF | TRBJ1-1 | TRBD1 | few | TRBV20-1
TGTGCCAGTAGTATTACCCGGGAAGAGACCCAGTACTTC | CASSITREETQYF | TRBJ2-5 | NA | NA | TRBV19
TGCAGCGTAGGACTCCAAGGGGAGACCCAGTACTTC | CSVGLQGETQYF | TRBJ2-5 | NA | few | TRBV29-1
TGTGCCAGCAGGCGGGACAGGGGGCACTACGAGCAGTACTTC | CASRRDRGHYEQYF | TRBJ2-7 | TRBD1 | NA | TRBV12-3/TRBV12-4
TGCGCCAGCAGTGACCACAGTTCACTCACAGATACGCAGTATTTT | CASSDHSSLTDTQYF | TRBJ2-3 | NA | few | TRBV10-1
TGCAGTGCTAGCCCGGGAGTTTCGGAGACCCAGTACTTC | CSASPGVSETQYF | TRBJ2-5 | NA | few | TRBV20-1
TGCGCCACCCAGATTTTGGGGTCGGGGACAGATACGCAGTATTTT | CATQILGSGTDTQYF | TRBJ2-3 | NA | NA | TRBV5-1
TGTGCCAGCAGGACCGGGACGGCGTACCTTGAAGCTTTCTTT | CASRTGTAYLEAFF | TRBJ1-1 | NA | NA | TRBV6-2/TRBV6-3
TGTACCTTCAGTTTTCGTTCAGGACCGACAGACCTTAGGAATCAGCCCCAGCATTTT | CTFSFRSGPTDLRNQPQHF | TRBJ1-5 | NA | NA | TRBV3-2
TGTGCCAGCAGTTTATGGGGGACGGGTAGCAATCAGCCCCAGCATTTT | CASSLWGTGSNQPQHF | TRBJ1-5 | NA | NA | TRBV28
TGCGCCAGCAGCCAAGAGCAGCGGGAGGGGGGCAATGAGCAGTTCTTC | CASSQEQREGGNEQFF | TRBJ2-1 | TRBD2 | many | TRBV4-3
TGCAGTGCCTTGACAGGGGGCACTGAAGCTTTCTTT | CSALTGGTEAFF | TRBJ1-1 | TRBD1 | many | TRBV20-1
TGTGCCAGCACCCGAGGGGTAGATACGCAGTATTTT | CASTRGVDTQYF | TRBJ2-3 | NA | NA | TRBV6-2/TRBV6-3
TGCGCCAGCAGCCACGGACAGGGGCCTTTCACTGAAGCTTTCTTT | CASSHGQGPFTEAFF | TRBJ1-1 | TRBD1 | NA | TRBV4-1
TGCAGCGTGACGGGACCGGGACCTTACACCGGGGAGCTGTTTTTT | CSVTGPGPYTGELFF | TRBJ2-2 | NA | many | TRBV29-1
TGTGCCAGCAGGCGGGGTGTGGGGACAGGGGGATCCTACGAGCAGTACTTC | CASRRGVGTGGSYEQYF | TRBJ2-7 | TRBD1 | NA | TRBV9
TGCAGCGCAACTCTGGACAGTAGCACAGATACGCAGTATTTT | CSATLDSSTDTQYF | TRBJ2-3 | NA | many | TRBV29-1
TGCGCCAGCAGCCGGTCGGACAGGGTCAACACTGAAGCTTTCTTT | CASSRSDRVNTEAFF | TRBJ1-1 | TRBD1 | NA | TRBV4-1
TGTGCCTGCAGCCAAGTAGCGGGGGGACCCTACGAGCAGTACTTC | CACSQVAGGPYEQYF | TRBJ2-7 | TRBD2 | NA | TRBV3-1
TGTGCCAGCAGCCAAGCTGCGCCGACTAGCGGGTCCACAGATACGCAGTATTTT | CASSQAAPTSGSTDTQYF | TRBJ2-3 | TRBD2 | NA | TRBV3-1
TGCGCCAGCAGCTTTGCAGGGGGCGCAACAGGGGCCAACGTCCTGACTTTC | CASSFAGGATGANVLTF | TRBJ2-6 | TRBD1 | few | TRBV5-1
TGTGCCAGCCAGACAGGGGATCAGCCCCAGCATTTT | CASQTGDQPQHF | TRBJ1-5 | TRBD1 | few | TRBV2
TGTGCCAGCCTAGGACAGGGGGCTCACGAGCAGTACTTC | CASLGQGAHEQYF | TRBJ2-7 | TRBD1 | few | TRBV28
TGTGCCTGGAGTGTTCAAGAGACCCAGTACTTC | CAWSVQETQYF | TRBJ2-5 | NA | NA | TRBV30
TGTGCCAGCAGTTTACCAGGGACTGGAAACACCATATATTTT | CASSLPGTGNTIYF | TRBJ1-3 | NA | NA | TRBV28
TGCGCCAGCAGCCAAGGACAGGGGACCCAGCCCCAGCATTTT | CASSQGQGTQPQHF | TRBJ1-5 | TRBD1 | NA | TRBV4-1
TGTGCCAGCAGTTTCGGGGGACGAACCGGGGAGCTGTTTTTT | CASSFGGRTGELFF | TRBJ2-2 | NA | NA | TRBV28
TGCGCCAGCAGCCAAGGAGGGACAGGGGTTGAAAAACTGTTTTTT | CASSQGGTGVEKLFF | TRBJ1-4 | TRBD1 | NA | TRBV4-1
TGTGCCAGCAGCTTGGCGGCGGGACAGCACACCGGGGAGCTGTTTTTT | CASSLAAGQHTGELFF | TRBJ2-2 | NA | NA | TRBV5-6
TGTGCCAGTCGGGACAGGGGTATCAATCAGCCCCAGCATTTT | CASRDRGINQPQHF | TRBJ1-5 | TRBD1 | NA | TRBV19
TGTGCCAGCAGCTTGCGGACAGCCTCCTACGAGCAGTACTTC | CASSLRTASYEQYF | TRBJ2-7 | NA | NA | TRBV5-5
TGTGCCAGCAGCAGGAACAGGGGCGGGGGAAACACCTTC | CASSRNRGGGNTF | TRBJ1-2 | TRBD1 | few | TRBV6-1
TGTGCCAGCAGCTTAGTGTTTAGCGGAGTCCAAGAGACCCAGTACTTC | CASSLVFSGVQETQYF | TRBJ2-5 | NA | NA | TRBV11-2
TGTGCCAGCACTCTAGCGGGACTCAACACCGGGGAGCTGTTTTTT | CASTLAGLNTGELFF | TRBJ2-2 | TRBD2 | NA | TRBV6-1
TGCGCCAGCAGCTCCTCCCCGACCTACAATGAGCAGTTCTTC | CASSSSPTYNEQFF | TRBJ2-1 | NA | few | TRBV5-1
TGCAGCGTTGGGTTCCGAGGGCGCCCCAAAGAGACCCAGTACTTC | CSVGFRGRPKETQYF | TRBJ2-5 | NA | NA | TRBV29-1
TGTGCCAGCAGCCAAGAGGAGAATGAGCAGTTCTTC | CASSQEENEQFF | TRBJ2-1 | NA | NA | TRBV4-2
TGCAGTGCTAGCGGGAGAACCAATGAGCAGTTCTTC | CSASGRTNEQFF | TRBJ2-1 | NA | NA | TRBV20-1
TGCGCCAGCAGCTTGAGTGGAGGCCAAGAGACCCAGTACTTC | CASSLSGGQETQYF | TRBJ2-5 | NA | many | TRBV5-1